This entry lists 28 T cell receptor beta chains sequenced from one sample in a study of T cell repertoires in cytomegalovirus infection. Using its own MiXCR run on the reads, TCRdb lists one record per CDR3 protein. The sample yields a few hundred thousand distinct CDR3 sequences, over 35% seen once. The antigens of these receptors remain unknown. The input for sequencing was cultured PBMCs, taken from culture after CMV antigen stimulation. These receptors were taken from a human donor in good health (CMV status not recorded). Some clones in this sample may be carry-over from other donors' samples.

This chain uses TRBV24-1 with TRBJ2-1; TRBD2 matches at 10 bases. The trim removed 4 bases at V and 4 bases at J, leaving 6 bases unmatched. The CDR3 is made up of 16 amino acids. CDR1 and CDR2 (germline): KGHDR, SFDVKD. This CDR3 is CATSDPASGGYNEQFF. CDR3 DNA: TGTGCCACCAGTGACCCTGCTAGCGGGGGTTACAATGAGCAGTTCTTC.

There are a few counts of this clonotype. J is TRBJ2-3 and V is TRBV4-1, with unresolved D. The CDR3 sequence is 14 residues long. Germline V lookup: CDR1 MGHRA, CDR2 YSYEKL. Trimming stripped 1 base from V and 5 bases from J, with 10 bases between. CDR3: CASSQGIVGDTQYF. CDR3 nucleotides: TGCGCCAGCAGCCAAGGGATCGTGGGAGATACGCAGTATTTT.

V gene TRBV12-3 or TRBV12-4 combines with J gene TRBJ2-5; TRBD1 matches 9 bases. V was pared by 6 bases and J by 5 bases, with 10 bases of the junction left unmatched. The CDR3 has 15 amino acids. The CDR3 DNA sequence: TGTGCCAGCAGCTCTCCACAGGGGGCGCGGGAGACCCAGTACTTC. Its translation: CASSSPQGARETQYF.

The J gene is TRBJ2-2, the V gene TRBV4-3; 9 positions match TRBD2. Germline lookup yields CDR1 LGHNA and CDR2 YSLEER. This CDR3 is built from 16 residues. Germline trimming cut 0 bases from V and 8 bases from J; bases unmatched to any gene: 7. The chain's CDR3 is CASSQDAAGGWGELFF. CDR3 nucleotides: TGCGCCAGCAGCCAAGATGCGGCGGGGGGGTGGGGGGAGCTGTTTTTT.

This clonotype was detected only once. The rearrangement joins TRBV12-3 or TRBV12-4 to TRBJ1-5; the D gene is possibly TRBD1 (6 bases). The CDR3 sequence is 15 residues long. Trimming removed 6 bases from V and 4 bases from J, with 16 bases in between. CDR3 in DNA: TGTGCCAGCAGCACCCAGGGGACCAGGAATCAGCCCCAGCATTTT. Protein: CASSTQGTRNQPQHF.

V usage is TRBV7-9 and J usage is TRBJ2-7; a possible D gene is TRBD1 (5 bases). Germline V CDR1 and CDR2: SEHNR, FQNEAQ (reference sequence). The CDR3 extends over 14 amino acids. The V and J ends lost 1 base and 3 bases respectively, with 10 bases between them. This chain's CDR3 is CASSLDQDNYEQYF. CDR3 nucleotide sequence: TGTGCCAGCAGCTTAGATCAGGACAACTACGAGCAGTACTTC.

V is TRBV30 and J is TRBJ1-5; the D gene is possibly TRBD1 (5 bases). The CDR3 sequence is 13 residues long. Germline assignment: CDR1 GTSNPN and CDR2 SVGIG (reference sequence). Deletions cut 4 bases from V and 3 bases from J, with 10 bases between. The CDR3 spells CAWTGSNNQPQHF. In DNA form, the CDR3 reads TGTGCCTGGACAGGGTCGAACAATCAGCCCCAGCATTTT.

The gene calls are TRBV7-9 and TRBJ2-7; the D gene is possibly TRBD1 (5 bases). Germline CDR1 reads SEHNR; CDR2 reads FQNEAQ (reference sequence). The ends were cut back, 3 bases at V and 0 bases at J, with 9 bases in the middle. CDR3 size: 14 residues. The CDR3 reads CASSLMTVSYEQYF. The DNA for the CDR3 is TGTGCCAGCAGCTTGATGACAGTCTCCTACGAGCAGTACTTC.

This chain joins TRBV7-9 and TRBJ2-1; no firm D call. This CDR3 region has 12 residues. V shed 11 bases and J shed 8 bases, with 16 bases lying between them. Germline lookup yields CDR1 SEHNR and CDR2 FQNEAQ (reference sequence). The CDR3 bases are TGTGCCGGATCGGTAGGTCGGGATGAGCAGTTCTTC. This codes for CAGSVGRDEQFF.

This clonotype has more than one count but fewer than ten. V gene TRBV7-2 combines with J gene TRBJ1-2; 7 nucleotides align to TRBD1. The CDR3 runs 16 residues. Germline loops: CDR1 SGHTA, CDR2 FQGNSA. V lost 3 bases to trimming and J lost 7 bases; unmatched junction nucleotides: 14. CDR3 coding DNA: TGTGCCAGCAGCTTGTGGGGGATTACAGGGGTGGGTGGCTACACCTTC. It specifies CASSLWGITGVGGYTF.

This clonotype turned up a few times. This sequence joins TRBV10-3 and TRBJ2-3; 11 nucleotides line up with TRBD2. The CDR3 has 15 residues. Germline assignment: CDR1 ENHRY and CDR2 SYGVKD. After removal of 6 bases from V and 3 bases from J, the junction contained 5 bases not matched to a gene. The CDR3 DNA reads TGTGCCATCAGCCCCAGACTAGCGGGGACAGATACGCAGTATTTT. This sequence encodes CAISPRLAGTDTQYF.

The chain recombines TRBV7-9 with TRBJ2-7, with 7 bases aligning to TRBD1. The length of the CDR3 is 15 residues. Trimming removed 5 bases from V and 2 bases from J; junction bases left unmatched: 9. Germline V gives CDR1 SEHNR, CDR2 FQNEAQ (reference sequence). In DNA, the CDR3 is TGTGCCAGCAGCGCGCCGGGACAGAGAACCTACGAGCAGTACTTC. This sequence encodes CASSAPGQRTYEQYF.

This clonotype was picked up many times. This chain connects TRBV7-2 to TRBJ2-2; D tentatively reads TRBD1 or TRBD2 (5 bases each). Trimming removed 0 bases from V and 1 base from J, with 6 bases in between. Per germline, CDR1 SGHTA and CDR2 FQGNSA. The CDR3 length is 15 residues. CDR3 amino acids: CASSLAGVNTGELFF. In nucleotides, the CDR3 is TGTGCCAGCAGCTTAGCGGGGGTGAACACCGGGGAGCTGTTTTTT.

V usage is TRBV12-3 or TRBV12-4 and J usage is TRBJ1-1; a possible D gene is TRBD1 (5 bases). V lost 2 bases, J lost 7 bases, and 14 bases lay in between. CDR3 length equals 14 residues. The CDR3 bases are TGTGCCAGCAGTTTACAGGGAACGGGACTTGAAGCTTTCTTT. The encoded protein is CASSLQGTGLEAFF.

This clonotype was found a few times. This rearrangement joins TRBV7-2 to TRBJ2-3; TRBD2 aligns across 11 bases. There are 17 residues in the CDR3. With 10 bases clipped from V and 2 bases from J, the junction kept 14 bases outside the gene matches. CDR1 and CDR2 from the germline V gene are SGHTA and FQGNSA. The CDR3 DNA reads as TGTGCCACCACGACCTTAGCGGGAGGGCCAAACACAGATACGCAGTATTTT. This gives the protein CATTTLAGGPNTDTQYF. Based on the CDR3 plus reference TRBV7-2 and TRBJ2-3, the full variable domain is GAGVSQSPSNKVTEKGKDVELRCDPISGHTALYWYRQSLGQGLEFLIYFQGNSAPDKSGLPSDRFSAERTGGSVSTLTIQRTQQEDSAVYLCATTTLAGGPNTDTQYFGPGTRLTVL.

The J gene is TRBJ2-6, the V gene TRBV18; no definite D call. Trimming removed 8 bases from V and 0 bases from J, with 8 bases in between. The germline V gene encodes CDR1 KGHSH and CDR2 LQKENI. The CDR3 spans 14 residues. The CDR3 DNA reads TGTGCCAGCACGAGAGACTCTGGGGCCAACGTCCTGACTTTC. As protein: CASTRDSGANVLTF.

The chain couples TRBV7-4 to TRBJ1-1, with D uncertain. V lost 4 bases, J lost 4 bases, and 10 bases lay in between. The CDR3 is 13 amino acids. From germline, CDR1 is SGHVT and CDR2 SQSDAQ. CDR3 in amino acids: CASSSAGGTEAFF. CDR3 coding DNA: TGTGCCAGCAGCTCCGCCGGAGGCACTGAAGCTTTCTTT.

The CDR3 nucleotides read TGTGCCAGCAGTTTAGAGGGACAGGGCAATCAGCCCCAGCATTTT. This codes for CASSLEGQGNQPQHF. The V and J genes are TRBV12-3 or TRBV12-4 and TRBJ1-5, with 8 bases aligning to TRBD1. V was pared by 1 base and J by 2 bases, with 1 base of the junction left unmatched. The length of the CDR3 is 15 residues.

The J gene is TRBJ2-1, the V gene TRBV6-6, with TRBD2 identical over 8 bases. Looked up from germline, CDR1 is MNHNY and CDR2 is SVGAGI (reference sequence). Unmatched junction bases numbered 8, after V lost 4 bases and J lost 0 bases. The CDR3 extends over 17 amino acids. The CDR3 loop reads CASSSRLGGASYNEQFF. The DNA of the CDR3 is TGTGCCAGCAGTTCCCGTCTCGGGGGGGCCTCCTACAATGAGCAGTTCTTC.

About this clonotype: At one end, the junction sequence differs from germline, possibly due to a read error. The CDR3 coding sequence is TGTGCCGGCAGGAGAACTGGGTTCGGGACTAGCGGGAATGAGCAGTTCTTC. Protein product: CAGRRTGFGTSGNEQFF. The chain carries TRBV7-2 and TRBJ2-1, with TRBD2 matching over 12 bases. CDR1 and CDR2 (germline): SGHTA, FQGNSA. The CDR3 is 17 residues long.

V usage is TRBV4-2 and J usage is TRBJ1-1; TRBD1 matches at 7 bases. V lost 0 bases and J lost 1; bases outside the gene matches: 20. Germline V gives CDR1 LGHNA, CDR2 YNFKEQ. This CDR3 is 21 amino acids long. The CDR3 nucleotides read TGTGCCAGCAGCCAAGATAATATCGGGCGGGCTATTACAGGGGCGAACACTGAAGCTTTCTTT. The encoded protein is CASSQDNIGRAITGANTEAFF.

The J gene is TRBJ1-5, the V gene TRBV12-3 or TRBV12-4; D is unresolved. V dropped 4 bases and J dropped 1 base, with 14 bases sitting between them. The length of the CDR3 is 16 residues. CDR3 coding DNA: TGTGCCAGCAGTTCCCGGACTGGCCTAAGCAATCAGCCCCAGCATTTT. Its protein product is CASSSRTGLSNQPQHF.

The rearrangement links TRBV6-5 to TRBJ1-5, with TRBD1 matching 7 bases. The ends lost 6 bases at V and 4 bases at J; junction bases unmatched: 3. The CDR3 extends over 13 amino acids. Germline V gene data show CDR1 as MNHEY and CDR2 as SVGAGI. Here the CDR3 reads CASRLDRNQPQHF. In nucleotides, the CDR3 is TGTGCCAGCAGGCTGGACAGGAATCAGCCCCAGCATTTT.

As for this clonotype: This may be a read error, as it is one base from a much larger clone. V gene TRBV2 combines with J gene TRBJ2-1; D not resolved. This CDR3 comprises 14 residues. Germline V CDR1 and CDR2: SNHLY, FYNNEI. The CDR3 is CANSVRGSYNEQFF. CDR3 coding DNA: TGTGCCAACAGTGTTCGCGGATCCTACAATGAGCAGTTCTTC. Drawing the rest from reference TRBV2 and TRBJ2-1, the complete variable domain is EPEVTQTPSHQVTQMGQEVILRCVPISNHLYFYWYRQILGQKVEFLVSFYNNEISEKSEIFDDQFSVERPDGSNFTLKIRSTKLEDSAMYFCANSVRGSYNEQFFGPGTRLTVL.

The chain joins TRBV19 to TRBJ1-5; D is possibly TRBD1 (6 bases). Looked up from germline, CDR1 is LNHDA and CDR2 is SQIVND (reference sequence). The CDR3 length is 13 residues. Trimming cost V 7 bases and J 4 bases, with 11 bases left between them. CDR3 in amino acids: CASTQGSNQPQHF. The CDR3 bases are TGTGCCAGTACTCAGGGGTCAAATCAGCCCCAGCATTTT.

This clonotype showed up just a few times. The V gene is TRBV7-2, the J gene TRBJ2-5; D gene unclear. From germline, CDR1 is SGHTA and CDR2 FQGNSA. The CDR3 consists of 14 residues. V was cut by 0 bases and J by 0 bases, with 5 bases left in between. This CDR3 reads CASSLAVNQETQYF. Written as DNA, the CDR3 is TGTGCCAGCAGCTTAGCAGTAAACCAAGAGACCCAGTACTTC.

This clonotype was observed many times. The chain couples TRBV7-2 to TRBJ2-1; perhaps D is TRBD1 or TRBD2 (6 bases each). Trimming left V 1 base short and J 9 bases short, with 16 bases between. CDR3 length: 15 amino acids. Per the germline V gene, CDR1 is SGHTA and CDR2 is FQGNSA. CDR3 DNA: TGTGCCAGCAGCTTAGGGGCCGGGGGCCGGGGTGAGCAGTTCTTC. Translation: CASSLGAGGRGEQFF.

This sequence joins TRBV6-2 or TRBV6-3 and TRBJ1-1; D is ambiguous. Per germline, CDR1 MNHEY and CDR2 SVGEGT. Trimming left V 1 base short and J 3 bases short, with 6 bases between. This CDR3 is built from 13 residues. Here the CDR3 reads CASSYWGYTEAFF. The CDR3 coding sequence is TGTGCCAGCAGTTACTGGGGTTACACTGAAGCTTTCTTT.